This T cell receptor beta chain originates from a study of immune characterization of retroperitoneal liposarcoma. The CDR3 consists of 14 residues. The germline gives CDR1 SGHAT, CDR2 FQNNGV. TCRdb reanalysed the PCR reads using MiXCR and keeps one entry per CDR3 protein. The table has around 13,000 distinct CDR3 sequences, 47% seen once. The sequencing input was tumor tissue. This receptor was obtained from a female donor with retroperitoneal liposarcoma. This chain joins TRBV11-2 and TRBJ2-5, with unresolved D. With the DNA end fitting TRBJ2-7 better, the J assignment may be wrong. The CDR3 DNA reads TGTGCCAGCAGCTTAGAGGTGGACTCCTACGAGCAGTACTTC. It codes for CASSLEVDSYEQYF.